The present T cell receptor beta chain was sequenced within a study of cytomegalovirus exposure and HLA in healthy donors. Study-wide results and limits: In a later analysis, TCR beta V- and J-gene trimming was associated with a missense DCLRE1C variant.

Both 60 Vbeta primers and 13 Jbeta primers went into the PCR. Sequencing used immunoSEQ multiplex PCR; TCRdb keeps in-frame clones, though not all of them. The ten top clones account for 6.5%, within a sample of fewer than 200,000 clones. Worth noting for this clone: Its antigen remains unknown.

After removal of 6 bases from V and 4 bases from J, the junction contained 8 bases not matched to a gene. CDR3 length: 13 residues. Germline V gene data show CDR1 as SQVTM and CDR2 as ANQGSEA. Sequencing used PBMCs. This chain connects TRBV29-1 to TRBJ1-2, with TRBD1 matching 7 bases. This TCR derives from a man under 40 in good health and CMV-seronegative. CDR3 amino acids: CSVETGLSYGYTF. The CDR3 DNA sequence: TGCAGCGTAGAGACAGGGTTGAGCTATGGCTACACCTTC.